This TCR beta chain came from a study of spatial heterogeneity in lung cancer. The overall study: About 2 years after resection was the median timing of the follow-up PBMC samples, which were sequenced when available.

The CDR3 has 14 residues. Unmatched junction bases numbered 7, after V lost 5 bases and J lost 3 bases. CDR1 is SGHVS, CDR2 FQNEAQ, per germline. TCR cDNA molecules each had a unique molecular identifier. One entry per CDR3 protein, called by TCRdb with MiXCR from the 5' RACE reads. The sample holds approximately 110,000 distinct CDR3 sequences, about 10% seen once. Time point in this sample: blood at routine non-recurrence follow-up after resection. Whole RNA, isolated from tumor, nontumor lung or frozen PBMC, was sequenced without prior sorting. This TCR derives from a female donor with early-stage non-small cell lung cancer. The source was PBMCs, collected at follow-up. This chain joins TRBV7-8 and TRBJ2-7, with TRBD1 matching 7 bases. In nucleotides, the CDR3 is TGTGCCAGCAGCCCTGGGGGACAGAACTACGAGCAGTACGTC. It codes for CASSPGGQNYEQYV.